The clone carrying this T cell receptor beta chain was counted at least ten times. Its antigen is still unknown. TCRdb recomputed calls from the 5' RACE reads with MiXCR, one row per CDR3 protein. The repertoire holds almost 30,000 distinct CDR3 sequences, over 10% seen once, with 5.5% to 7% in the top ten. This entry is derived from a study of neurological immune-mediated disorders. Whole-study findings and limits: Expanded clones shared no identical CDR3 amino acid sequences across subjects, which suggested private TCR-beta repertoires in all groups.

The germline V and J ends were trimmed by 3 bases and 4 bases, with 11 bases remaining between them. Germline values: CDR1 SGHNT, CDR2 YYREEE (reference sequence). There are 14 residues in the CDR3. The chain recombines TRBV5-4 with TRBJ1-5; D is possibly TRBD1 (5 bases). The sequence derives from a woman in her fifties or sixties in good health. The sample was PBMCs. The CDR3 spells CASSSQGENQPQHF. In DNA form, the CDR3 reads TGTGCCAGCAGCTCCCAAGGGGAAAATCAGCCCCAGCATTTT.